The present T cell receptor beta chain was sequenced within a study of blood T cells in healthy people across ages. Regarding the study as a whole: Measured against age, TCR beta diversity per million T cells decreased in a roughly linear manner.

Healthy Caucasian individuals from Russia aged 6 to 90 were enrolled as donors. Per sample, no less than 5.5 micrograms of total RNA were extracted. Points on this clonotype: Its antigen is currently unknown.

The use of a sample-barcoded 5' primer and a J-beta primer mix characterized a second PCR of about 6 to 12 cycles. Individual samples furnished no less than 3 million CDR3-containing paired-end reads apiece. TCRdb used MiXCR to reprocess the 5' RACE reads, holding one entry per CDR3 protein. This repertoire shows about 670,000 distinct CDR3 sequences, roughly half found once; its top ten account for approximately 13%. This CDR3 has 17 amino acids. Germline V gives CDR1 DFQATT, CDR2 SNEGSKA (reference sequence). Trimming cost V 3 bases and J 0 bases, with 18 bases left between them. The sequence came from an elderly woman in good health. The V call is TRBV20-1, the J call TRBJ1-5, with D perhaps matching TRBD1 (5 bases). The sequenced sample consisted of blood. CDR3: CSARDGHSVPSNQPQHF. The CDR3 DNA reads as TGCAGTGCTAGGGATGGACACAGCGTCCCTAGCAATCAGCCCCAGCATTTT.